These 18 T cell receptor beta chains were sequenced from one sample in a study of post-analysis software for immune sequencing data. Study-wide results and limits: Patients carried a few TRBV segments more frequently than controls did, and TRBV5-6, TRBV5-1 and TRBV20-1 were among them.

Prepared TCR beta cDNA libraries contained unique molecular identifiers. TCRdb reanalysed the PCR reads using MiXCR and keeps one entry per CDR3 protein. The table includes around 260,000 distinct CDR3 sequences, 36% detected once. No antigen has been assigned to these receptors. Sequencing was done on a sample of blood. All receptors derive from a girl aged 5 to 17 with multiple sclerosis.

This clonotype was found many times. The chain recombines TRBV15 with TRBJ2-7; a possible D gene is TRBD2 (5 bases). This CDR3 has 14 residues. With 0 bases removed from V and 3 bases from J, the gap between germline ends came to 9 bases. From germline, CDR1 is LNHNV and CDR2 YYDKDF (reference sequence). The CDR3 sequence: CATSRERGNYEQYF. In nucleotides, the CDR3 is TGTGCCACCAGCAGAGAGCGAGGGAACTACGAGCAGTACTTC. The variable domain in full, completed from reference TRBV15 and TRBJ2-7, reads DAMVIQNPRYQVTQFGKPVTLSCSQTLNHNVMYWYQQKSSQAPKLLFHYYDKDFNNEADTPDNFQSRRPNTSFCFLDIRSPGLGDTAMYLCATSRERGNYEQYFGPGTRLTVT.

Notes on this clonotype: A read error may be the cause here, since a much bigger clone is one base away. The chain links TRBV5-1 to TRBJ2-7, with D perhaps matching TRBD2 (5 bases). The CDR3 is 15 amino acids. The germline V and J ends were trimmed by 4 bases and 12 bases, with 26 bases remaining between them. Germline CDR1 reads SGHRS; CDR2 reads YFSETQ. The CDR3 coding sequence is TGCGCCAGCAGCCCAGCGAGGCTAGCCGAAGAGACCCGGTACTTC. It is translated as CASSPARLAEETRYF.

This clonotype was found a few times. V is TRBV14 and J is TRBJ2-1, with D uncertain. CDR3 length equals 16 residues. Germline-derived CDR1 and CDR2 are SGHDN and FVKESK. V lost 3 bases and J 2 bases, leaving 14 bases between the germline ends. The CDR3, as DNA: TGTGCCAGCAGCCACGTTAAGCGCCGCCCCTACAATGAGCAGTTCTTC. Its protein is CASSHVKRRPYNEQFF.

There are a few counts of this clonotype. V usage is TRBV12-3 or TRBV12-4 and J usage is TRBJ2-3; D is undetermined. V was pared by 2 bases and J by 1 base, with 4 bases between. This CDR3 is built from 13 residues. CDR3 loop: CASSLMGTDTQYF. The CDR3 DNA reads TGTGCCAGCAGTTTAATGGGCACAGATACGCAGTATTTT.

This clonotype was recorded once. The CDR3: CSVVAGLSYTEAFF. In nucleotides, the CDR3 is TGCAGCGTTGTTGCGGGCCTCTCCTACACTGAAGCTTTCTTT. The V and J genes are TRBV29-1 and TRBJ1-1, with D hard to call. V gave up 4 bases and J gave up 3 bases, with 15 bases separating them. The germline CDR1 and CDR2 sequences are SQVTM and ANQGSEA. The CDR3 totals 14 residues.

The chain links TRBV2 to TRBJ1-5; tentatively, D is TRBD1 (6 bases). Germline-derived CDR1 and CDR2 are SNHLY and FYNNEI. The CDR3 has 15 amino acids. Trimming removed 1 base from V and 4 bases from J, with 11 bases in between. CDR3 DNA: TGTGCCAGCAGTGAAGAAGGGGGGTGGAATCAGCCCCAGCATTTT. The encoded protein is CASSEEGGWNQPQHF. The full variable domain, with the rest looked up from reference TRBV2 and TRBJ1-5, is EPEVTQTPSHQVTQMGQEVILRCVPISNHLYFYWYRQILGQKVEFLVSFYNNEISEKSEIFDDQFSVERPDGSNFTLKIRSTKLEDSAMYFCASSEEGGWNQPQHFGDGTRLSIL.

This clonotype showed up many times. The J gene is TRBJ1-2, the V gene TRBV5-1; 7 bases are shared with TRBD1. The junction had 10 bases not matched to a gene; V was cut back by 6 bases and J by 8 bases. Germline CDR1 and CDR2: SGHRS and YFSETQ. CDR3 size: 13 residues. This chain's CDR3 is CASNPQGGGGYTF. CDR3 sequence (DNA): TGCGCCAGCAACCCTCAGGGGGGCGGCGGCTACACCTTC.

As to this clonotype: A read error may explain this, as a much larger clone is one base away. The genes are TRBV15 and TRBJ1-5; D unresolved. The V and J ends lost 7 bases and 0 bases respectively, with 7 bases between them. The CDR3 runs to 13 residues. Germline V gives CDR1 LNHNV, CDR2 YYDKDF (reference sequence). CDR3 protein: CATNSDSNQPQHF. For the CDR3, the DNA is TGTGCCACCAACTCCGATAGCAATCAGCCCCAGCATTTT.

Ten or more counts support this clonotype. The CDR3 bases are TGTGCCACCAGCAGAGCTGACCTTGCACTTGAAAAACTGTTTTTT. This gives the protein CATSRADLALEKLFF. V is TRBV15 and J is TRBJ1-4; no firm D call. This CDR3 is built from 15 residues. The germline gives CDR1 LNHNV, CDR2 YYDKDF (reference sequence). Trimming removed 1 base at V and 7 bases at J, with 13 bases between.

This clonotype came up many times. This chain connects TRBV4-1 to TRBJ2-3, with D perhaps TRBD1 (5 bases). Germline CDR1 reads MGHRA; CDR2 reads YSYEKL. The CDR3 is 15 amino acids. The V gene lost 0 bases and the J gene lost 9 bases, with 16 bases spanning the gap. The CDR3 spells CASSQEVQDIFTQYF. CDR3 DNA sequence: TGCGCCAGCAGCCAAGAAGTCCAGGACATCTTCACGCAGTATTTT.

The gene calls are TRBV28 and TRBJ2-3; 8 positions agree with TRBD2. The ends lost 3 bases at V and 3 bases at J; junction bases unmatched: 2. Germline CDR1 reads MDHEN; CDR2 reads SYDVKM. The length of the CDR3 is 14 residues. The CDR3 DNA reads as TGTGCCAGCAGTTTCCAGCGGGAGACAGATACGCAGTATTTT. Translation: CASSFQRETDTQYF.

This clonotype was seen ten or more times. The chain uses TRBV5-1 and TRBJ2-6; D gene ambiguous. The CDR3 contains 17 residues. Germline V gives CDR1 SGHRS, CDR2 YFSETQ. Trimming pared 3 bases from V and 0 bases from J, leaving 13 bases between. CDR3 coding DNA: TGCGCCAGCAGCTGGGTGACATCCTCCTCTGGGGCCAACGTCCTGACTTTC. Translation: CASSWVTSSSGANVLTF.

This clonotype occurred many times. The chain couples TRBV30 to TRBJ2-3; D perhaps matches TRBD2 (6 bases). V dropped 3 bases and J dropped 3 bases, with 10 bases sitting between them. The CDR3 contains 13 residues. Per germline, CDR1 GTSNPN and CDR2 SVGIG (reference sequence). Written as DNA, the CDR3 is TGTGCCTGGAGGGCGGGACCTACAGATACGCAGTATTTT. It codes for CAWRAGPTDTQYF.

This clonotype occurred many times. The chain is built from TRBV10-1 and TRBJ2-5, with 12 bases matching TRBD2. With V trimmed by 11 bases and J by 3 bases, 4 bases remained unmatched. Germline-derived CDR1 and CDR2 are WNHNN and SYGVQD (reference sequence). The CDR3 runs 13 residues. CDR3 DNA sequence: TGCGCCTCCGCTAGCGGGGGGGAAGAGACCCAGTACTTC. This translates into CASASGGEETQYF.

Concerning this clonotype: Relative to the germline gene, one junction end is altered; a read error may explain this. The chain employs TRBV28 and TRBJ1-4, with a tentative D call TRBD1 (6 bases). This CDR3 region has 16 residues. Germline V lookup: CDR1 MDHEN, CDR2 SYDVKM. CDR3 in amino acids: CASSLGVRDNNEELFF. The CDR3 DNA reads TGTGCCAGCAGTTTGGGGGTCAGGGACAATAATGAAGAACTGTTTTTT. The full variable domain, completed using reference TRBV28 and TRBJ1-4, is DVKVTQSSRYLVKRTGEKVFLECVQDMDHENMFWYRQDPGLGLRLIYFSYDVKMKEKGDIPEGYSVSREKKERFSLILESASTNQTSMYLCASSLGVRDNNEELFFGSGTQLSVL.

This clonotype was detected only once. This may come from a read error, since a much larger clone is one base off. The chain carries TRBV5-1 and TRBJ1-2; D unclear. The CDR3 consists of 14 residues. V gave up 4 bases and J gave up 0 bases, with 10 bases separating them. CDR1 SGHRS and CDR2 YFSETQ come from the germline V gene. CDR3 sequence reads: CASSPSRANYGYTF. The CDR3 nucleotides are TGCGCCAGCAGCCCGTCACGCGCTAACTATGGCTACACCTTC.

This clonotype was detected many times. The rearrangement uses TRBV2 and TRBJ2-1; D not resolved. CDR1 is SNHLY and CDR2 is FYNNEI in the germline V gene. Trimming removed 6 bases at V and 1 base at J, with 10 bases between. CDR3 length equals 14 residues. CDR3 DNA: TGTGCCAGCAGGATGGACGGTTCCTACAATGAGCAGTTCTTC. It encodes CASRMDGSYNEQFF.

As concerns this clonotype: This could be a read error, since a much larger clone is one nucleotide away. The gene calls are TRBV3-1 and TRBJ2-1, with 8 bases fitting TRBD2. J was trimmed by 13 bases and V by 6 bases; bases with no gene match: 14. Germline CDR1 reads LGHDT; CDR2 reads YNNKEL (reference sequence). This CDR3 region has 14 residues. CDR3 protein: CASSLLADQETQFF. CDR3 DNA: TGTGCCAGCAGTCTACTAGCGGACCAAGAGACCCAGTTCTTC.